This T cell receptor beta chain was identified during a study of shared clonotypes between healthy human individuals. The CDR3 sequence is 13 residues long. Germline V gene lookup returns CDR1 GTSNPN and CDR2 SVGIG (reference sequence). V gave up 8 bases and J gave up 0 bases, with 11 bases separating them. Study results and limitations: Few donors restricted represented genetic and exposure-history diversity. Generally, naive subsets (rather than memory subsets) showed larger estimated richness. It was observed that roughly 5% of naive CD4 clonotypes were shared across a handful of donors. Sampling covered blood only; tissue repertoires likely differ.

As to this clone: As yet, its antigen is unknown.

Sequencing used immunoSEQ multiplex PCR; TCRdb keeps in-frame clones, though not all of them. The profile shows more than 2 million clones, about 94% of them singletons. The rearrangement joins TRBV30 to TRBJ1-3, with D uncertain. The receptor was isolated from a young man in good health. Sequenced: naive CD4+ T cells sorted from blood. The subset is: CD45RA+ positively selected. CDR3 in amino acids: CALTASSGNTIYF. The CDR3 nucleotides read TGTGCCCTGACGGCTAGCTCTGGAAACACCATATATTTT. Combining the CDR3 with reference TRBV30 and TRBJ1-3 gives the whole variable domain SQTIHQWPATLVQPVGSPLSLECTVEGTSNPNLYWYRQAAGRGLQLLFYSVGIGQISSEVPQNLSASRPQDRQFILSSKKLLLSDSGFYLCALTASSGNTIYFGEGSWLTVV.